In its sample, the clone carrying this T cell receptor beta chain was seen once. Authors' data handling: Cell counts per sample came from amplifying reference gene primers. Method: immunoSEQ multiplex PCR; TCRdb's copy keeps in-frame clones and lacks some. The V and J calls and clone size were taken over from that table, and D and trimming were inferred from the DNA. The sample has a few hundred thousand clones; 70% to 90% are singletons. This entry belongs to a study of blood T cell repertoires in COVID-19. Overall study context: COVID-19 samples from acute and convalescent phases originated in the United States, Italy and Spain. Nucleic acid was either cDNA or gDNA, and it came from T cells, B-cell-depleted T cells, or PBMCs.

Germline V gives CDR1 SNHLY, CDR2 FYNNEI. The CDR3 has 15 amino acids. V gave up 2 bases and J gave up 7 bases, with 14 bases separating them. Recovery among Cohort 3 donors was established by two negative PCRs, clearance, or symptom resolution. The genes are TRBV2 and TRBJ1-4; the D gene is possibly TRBD1 (5 bases). The origin of this receptor is a woman under 40 who had recovered from COVID-19. Sample: PBMCs or T cells enriched from blood (not recorded which). This CDR3 reads CASSEYQGPGEKLFF. The CDR3, as DNA: TGTGCCAGCAGTGAATATCAGGGTCCAGGTGAAAAACTGTTTTTT.